Listed below are T cell receptor beta chains from one sample, sequenced in a study of radiotherapy plus CTLA-4 blockade in lung cancer. Produced via immunoSEQ multiplex PCR; TCRdb's table is partial and in-frame only. Of more than 95,000 clones listed, roughly 74% were seen once; the top ten hold approximately 2.8%. Here the sequenced sample was peripheral blood, taken from a patient treated with radiotherapy plus ipilimumab. The receptor source for this set is a human donor with non-small cell lung cancer who had a partial response to radiotherapy plus ipilimumab. Some clones in this sample may be carry-over from other donors' samples. The conserved cysteine and the conserved F or W are not part of the CDR3 here. Clone size is shown for a subset of rows, as once, few, many or a class of expanded clone.

TRBV11-2 - ASSPRGAGGNEQF
TRBV28 - ASSLWSGMGYEQY
TRBV5-8 once ASSLGAGIKTQY
TRBV11-2 - ASSLRDRGGNTQY
TRBV6-1 - ASSQGQGRPNEQF
TRBV7-9 few AREAAATDTQY
TRBV5-5 - ASSSMGSGRT
TRBV29-1 few SVELVEGRGGNTIY
TRBV7-9 - ASSRQGAYNSPLH
TRBV7-3 - ASSLNSGRDFYNEQF
TRBV28 - ASIKGTSGRNEQF
TRBV2 - ASRGGTAWNSPLH
TRBV30 - AWTRLAGVGELF
TRBV7-3 once ASSKGDTLSTDTQY
TRBV5-5 - ASSWGLADVTDTQY
TRBV7-2 - ASSKSADTQY
TRBV27 - ASSLSWRGYNEQF
TRBV6-1 - ASPPLGTDTQY
TRBV7-2 - ASSWSGTGRTGELF
TRBV4-3 - ASSQDHVGGGTGVRSPLH
TRBV18 few ASSPEQGREKLF
TRBV14 - ASSSRTSGFSEQF
TRBV6-1 - ASSESHRLYGYT
TRBV2 once ASSGRGYNSPLH
TRBV25-1 - ASSDPGTGNQPQH
TRBV10-3 few AISDPGQLNTEAF
TRBV7-6 - ASSQRSPAGGPAEQY
TRBV7-9 few ASRYGRGPTDTQY
TRBV19 - ASSIGTGGQPQH
TRBV11-3 - ASSPRPYEQY
TRBV9 once ASSARDTSYEQY
TRBV5-8 - ASSLVGGNEQF
TRBV9 - ASTTASTDTQY
TRBV9 - ASSVVTSGSNEQF
TRBV7-9 - ASSLVERDNEQY
TRBV6-5 - ASREGYSNQPQH
TRBV28 - ASSTRDRGLGSNQPQH
TRBV28 few ASSVNQPQH
TRBV29-1 - SVEDLRTSNEQF
TRBV7-2 few ASSLATGALGNEQF
TRBV19 - ASSIRELVTGELF
TRBV7-3 - ASSSNSGSGNEQF
TRBV7-9 - ASSLENYEQF
TRBV2 - ASSETETGGYT
TRBV11-1 - ASSLGLAGGPGNEQF
TRBV2 - ASSESRGATNEKLF
TRBV5-1 - ASSLDRSDIQY
TRBV15 - ATSRDPGPQETQY
TRBV18 - ASSPPEQGGYT
TRBV28 - ASTLLRGDTQY
TRBV11-2 - ASSLARGRRETQY